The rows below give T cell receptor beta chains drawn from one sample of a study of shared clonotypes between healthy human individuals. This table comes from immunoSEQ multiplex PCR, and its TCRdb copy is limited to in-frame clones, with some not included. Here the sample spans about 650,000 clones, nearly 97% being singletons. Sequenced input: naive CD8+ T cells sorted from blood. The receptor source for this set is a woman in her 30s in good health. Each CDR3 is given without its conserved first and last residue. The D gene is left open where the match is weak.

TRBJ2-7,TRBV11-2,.,ASSPSDSYEQY
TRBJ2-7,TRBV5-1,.,ASSLEAGDIYEQY
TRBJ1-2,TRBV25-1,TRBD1,ASSEQTGPGYT
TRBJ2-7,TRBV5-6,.,ASSLDSPAEQY
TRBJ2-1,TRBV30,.,AWRAPGGLEQF
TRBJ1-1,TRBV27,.,ASSRTGNTEAF
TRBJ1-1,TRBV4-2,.,ASSQEQVTGWTEAF
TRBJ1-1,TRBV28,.,ASRDLPNTEAF
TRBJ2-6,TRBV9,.,ASSLLGSPGANVLT
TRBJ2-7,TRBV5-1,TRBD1,ASSQGQGVFQQY
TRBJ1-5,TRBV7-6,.,ASSLMDQPQH
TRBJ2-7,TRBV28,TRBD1,ASSLPGTGAQLYYEQY
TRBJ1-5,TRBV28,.,ASTSGVNQPQH
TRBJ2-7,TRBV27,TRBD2,ASSLSGGALYEQY
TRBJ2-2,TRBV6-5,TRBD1,ASRGTGTGELF
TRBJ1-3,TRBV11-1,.,ASSSSAGGGNTIY
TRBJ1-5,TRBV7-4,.,ASSPRDRGSNQPQH
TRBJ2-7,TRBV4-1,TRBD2,ASSQKGLAETYEQY
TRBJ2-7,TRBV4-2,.,ASSPDSFFSYEQY
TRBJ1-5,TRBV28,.,ASSPITGLTLYSNQPQH
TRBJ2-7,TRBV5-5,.,ASTDLSYEQY
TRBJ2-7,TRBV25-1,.,ASSEYSSYEQY
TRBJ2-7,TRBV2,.,ASSETGNTYEQY